One sample yielded the 9 T cell receptor beta chains listed below, sequenced in a study of blood T cell repertoires in COVID-19. Here immunoSEQ multiplex PCR was the method, and the copy in TCRdb shows in-frame clones only, minus some. The sample lists roughly 200,000 clones; nearly 90% were seen once. The material sequenced was PBMCs or T cells enriched from blood (not recorded which). These receptors all stem from a woman aged 40 to 50 with acute COVID-19.

The rearrangement joins TRBV27 to TRBJ2-1; D is uncertain. V lost 6 bases and J 2 bases, leaving 5 bases between the germline ends. Per germline, CDR1 MNHEY and CDR2 SMNVEV (reference sequence). The CDR3 is 12 residues long. The CDR3 DNA is TGTGCCAGCAGGGCAGCCTACAATGAGCAGTTCTTC. It yields the protein CASRAAYNEQFF.

This chain uses TRBV7-2 with TRBJ2-5; TRBD2 matches 7 bases. This CDR3 has 15 residues. CDR1 and CDR2 from the germline V gene are SGHTA and FQGNSA. V trimming: 6 bases; J trimming: 2 bases; junction bases outside the gene matches: 9. CDR3 in amino acids: CASRPPGGGQETQYF. The CDR3 DNA is TGTGCCAGCAGACCCCCCGGCGGGGGTCAAGAGACCCAGTACTTC.

This clone has just one count. This rearrangement joins TRBV11-2 to TRBJ1-3; D call uncertain. Trimming cost V 5 bases and J 4 bases, with 9 bases left between them. In germline, CDR1 is SGHAT, CDR2 FQNNGV. The CDR3 length is 13 residues. The CDR3 region has the DNA TGTGCCAGCAGCCAGACGGGGGGAAACACCATATATTTT. Encoded protein: CASSQTGGNTIYF.

The genes are TRBV19 and TRBJ2-3, with D maybe TRBD2 (7 bases). Germline loops: CDR1 LNHDA, CDR2 SQIVND (reference sequence). Trimming shortened V by 6 bases and J by 4 bases, and 17 bases separated the two germline ends. The CDR3 extends over 15 amino acids. CDR3 in amino acids: CASSDGGGRADTQYF. In nucleotides, the CDR3 is TGTGCCAGTAGCGATGGGGGGGGCAGGGCAGATACGCAGTATTTT.

This clone turned up a few times. The gene calls are TRBV27 and TRBJ1-5; D not certain. Germline-derived CDR1 and CDR2 are MNHEY and SMNVEV (reference sequence). This CDR3 has 15 residues. V shed 0 bases and J shed 6 bases, with 12 bases lying between them. The CDR3 protein is CASSLSGGFGQPQHF. CDR3 sequence (DNA): TGTGCCAGCAGTTTATCAGGAGGGTTCGGTCAGCCCCAGCATTTT.

The V gene is TRBV9, the J gene TRBJ2-2; 10 bases are shared with TRBD1. This CDR3 has 16 amino acids. Trimming took 3 bases from V and 4 from J; bases not matched to a gene: 6. Germline CDR1 is SGDLS and CDR2 is YYNGEE. Here the CDR3 DNA reads TGTGCCAGCAGCGCGACAGGGGGCGCTGGCACCGGGGAGCTGTTTTTT. Amino acid sequence: CASSATGGAGTGELFF.

Written as DNA, the CDR3 is TGTGCCAGCATCCTACAGGGGGATCAGCCCCAGCATTTT. This gives the protein CASILQGDQPQHF. The chain links TRBV28 to TRBJ1-5, with 8 bases that match TRBD1. Germline V gives CDR1 MDHEN, CDR2 SYDVKM. The CDR3 runs 13 residues. Trimming at V came to 7 bases and at J to 5 bases, leaving 4 bases not matched to a gene.

The chain employs TRBV9 and TRBJ1-2; 8 bases map to TRBD1. Germline CDR1 is SGDLS and CDR2 is YYNGEE. This CDR3 is 12 amino acids long. V was pared by 4 bases and J by 8 bases, with 4 bases of the junction left unmatched. CDR3 in DNA: TGTGCCAGCAGCCCGGACAGGGACGGCTACACCTTC. This gives the protein CASSPDRDGYTF.

J is TRBJ2-1 and V is TRBV7-8, with 13 bases lining up with TRBD2. The junction had 15 bases not matched to a gene; V was cut back by 5 bases and J by 8 bases. The CDR3 totals 18 residues. CDR1 and CDR2 from the germline V gene are SGHVS and FQNEAQ. Here the CDR3 DNA reads TGTGCCAGCAGCGTCCGCCGACTAGCGGGGGGCTCAGGGGATGAGCAGTTCTTC. Its protein is CASSVRRLAGGSGDEQFF.